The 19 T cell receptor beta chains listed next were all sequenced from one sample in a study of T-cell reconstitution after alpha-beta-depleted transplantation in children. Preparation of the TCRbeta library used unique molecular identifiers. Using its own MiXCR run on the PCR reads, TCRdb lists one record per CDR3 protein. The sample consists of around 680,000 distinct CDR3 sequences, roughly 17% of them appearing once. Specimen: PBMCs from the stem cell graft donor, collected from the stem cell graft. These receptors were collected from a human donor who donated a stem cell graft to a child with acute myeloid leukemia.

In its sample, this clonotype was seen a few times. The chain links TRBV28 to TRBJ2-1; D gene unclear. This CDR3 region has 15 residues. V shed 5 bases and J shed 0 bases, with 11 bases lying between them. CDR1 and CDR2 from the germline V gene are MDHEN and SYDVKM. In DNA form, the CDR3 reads TGTGCCAGCAGTGTGACTCTTGTCTCCTACAATGAGCAGTTCTTC. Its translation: CASSVTLVSYNEQFF.

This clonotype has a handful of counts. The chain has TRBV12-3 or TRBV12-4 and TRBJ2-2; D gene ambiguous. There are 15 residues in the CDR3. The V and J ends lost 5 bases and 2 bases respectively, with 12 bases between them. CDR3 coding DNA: TGTGCCAGCAGTATTTTAAGGTTCAACACCGGGGAGCTGTTTTTT. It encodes CASSILRFNTGELFF.

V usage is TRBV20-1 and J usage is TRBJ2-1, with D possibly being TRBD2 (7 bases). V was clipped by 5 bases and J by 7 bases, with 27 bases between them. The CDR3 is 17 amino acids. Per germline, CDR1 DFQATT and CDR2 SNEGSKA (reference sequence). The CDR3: CSAHIPLRGGRGNEQFF. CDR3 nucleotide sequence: TGCAGTGCTCACATTCCCTTGAGGGGGGGTAGGGGAAATGAGCAGTTCTTC.

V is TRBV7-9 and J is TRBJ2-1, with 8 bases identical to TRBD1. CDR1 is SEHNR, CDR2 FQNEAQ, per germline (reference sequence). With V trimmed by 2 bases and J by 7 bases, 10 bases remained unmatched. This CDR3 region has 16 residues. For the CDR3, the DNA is TGTGCCAGCAGCTTATATCTCGGGACAGGTACAAATGAGCAGTTCTTC. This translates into CASSLYLGTGTNEQFF.

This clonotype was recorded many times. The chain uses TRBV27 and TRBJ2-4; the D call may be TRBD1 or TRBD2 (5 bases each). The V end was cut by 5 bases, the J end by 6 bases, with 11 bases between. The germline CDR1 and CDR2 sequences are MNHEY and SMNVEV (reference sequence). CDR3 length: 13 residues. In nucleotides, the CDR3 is TGTGCCAGCAGTCCGGGGCTCCTAAACATTCAGTACTTC. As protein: CASSPGLLNIQYF.

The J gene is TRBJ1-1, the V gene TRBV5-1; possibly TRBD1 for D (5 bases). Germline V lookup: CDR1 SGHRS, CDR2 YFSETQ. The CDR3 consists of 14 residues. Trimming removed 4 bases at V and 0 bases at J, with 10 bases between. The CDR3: CASSHDSLNTEAFF. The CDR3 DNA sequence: TGCGCCAGCAGCCACGACAGTCTGAACACTGAAGCTTTCTTT.

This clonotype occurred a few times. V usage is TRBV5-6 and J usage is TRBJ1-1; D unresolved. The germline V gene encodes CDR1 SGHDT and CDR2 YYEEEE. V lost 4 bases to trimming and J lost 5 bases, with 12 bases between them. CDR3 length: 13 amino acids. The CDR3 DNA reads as TGTGCCAGCAGCGCCACCAGTTGGACTGAAGCTTTCTTT. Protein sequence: CASSATSWTEAFF. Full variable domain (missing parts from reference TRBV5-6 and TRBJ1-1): DAGVTQSPTHLIKTRGQQVTLRCSPKSGHDTVSWYQQALGQGPQFIFQYYEEEERQRGNFPDRFSGHQFPNYSSELNVNALLLGDSALYLCASSATSWTEAFFGQGTRLTVV.

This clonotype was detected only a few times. CDR3 protein: CASSEGGDGYGYTF. The CDR3 coding sequence is TGTGCCAGCAGTGAGGGGGGGGACGGCTATGGCTACACCTTC. This chain uses TRBV25-1 with TRBJ1-2; a possible D gene is TRBD1 (5 bases). The CDR3 is made up of 14 amino acids. The germline V gene encodes CDR1 MGHDK and CDR2 SYGVNS. Trimming removed 3 bases from V and 4 bases from J, with 12 bases in between.

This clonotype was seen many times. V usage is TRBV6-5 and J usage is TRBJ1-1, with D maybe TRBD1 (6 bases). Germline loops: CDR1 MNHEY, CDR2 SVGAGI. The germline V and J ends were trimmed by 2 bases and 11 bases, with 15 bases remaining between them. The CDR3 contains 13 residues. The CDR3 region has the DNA TGTGCCAGCAGTTACGCCAGGGGCCGCAGGGCTTTCTTT. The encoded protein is CASSYARGRRAFF.

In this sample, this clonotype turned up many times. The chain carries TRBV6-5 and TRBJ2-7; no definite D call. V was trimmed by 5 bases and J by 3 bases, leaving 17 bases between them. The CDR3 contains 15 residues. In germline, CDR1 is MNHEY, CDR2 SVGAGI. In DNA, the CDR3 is TGTGCCAGCAGTAATAAGGATAAGGGATGCTACGAGCAGTACGTC. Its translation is CASSNKDKGCYEQYV.

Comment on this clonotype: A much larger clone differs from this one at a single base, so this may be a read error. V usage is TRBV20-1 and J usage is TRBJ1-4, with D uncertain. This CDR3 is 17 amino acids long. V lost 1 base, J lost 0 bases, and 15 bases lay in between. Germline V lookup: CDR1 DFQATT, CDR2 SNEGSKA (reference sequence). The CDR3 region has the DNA TGCAGTGCTAGAGGTCGGCGGGTGGAACCAACTAATGAAAAACTGTTTTTT. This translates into CSARGRRVEPTNEKLFF.

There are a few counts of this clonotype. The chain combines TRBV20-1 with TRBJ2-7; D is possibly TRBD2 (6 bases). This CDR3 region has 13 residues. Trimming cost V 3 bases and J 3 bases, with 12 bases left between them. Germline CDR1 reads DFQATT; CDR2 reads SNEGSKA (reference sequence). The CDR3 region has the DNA TGCAGTGCTAGTGTTTCTAGCGTCTACGAGCAGTACTTC. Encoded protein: CSASVSSVYEQYF.

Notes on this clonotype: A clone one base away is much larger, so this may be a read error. The CDR3 DNA is TGCAGCGTCGGTGGACTGGAGGATGGCTACACCTTC. The encoded protein is CSVGGLEDGYTF. This chain joins TRBV29-1 and TRBJ1-2; no clear D. V was trimmed by 6 bases and J by 6 bases, leaving 14 bases between them. The CDR3 loop spans 12 amino acids. CDR1 and CDR2 from the germline V gene are SQVTM and ANQGSEA.

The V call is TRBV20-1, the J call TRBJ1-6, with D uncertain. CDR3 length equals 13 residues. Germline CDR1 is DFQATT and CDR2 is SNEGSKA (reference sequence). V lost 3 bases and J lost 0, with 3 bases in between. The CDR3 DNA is TGCAGTGCTAGTAACTCCTATAATTCACCCCTCCACTTT. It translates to CSASNSYNSPLHF.

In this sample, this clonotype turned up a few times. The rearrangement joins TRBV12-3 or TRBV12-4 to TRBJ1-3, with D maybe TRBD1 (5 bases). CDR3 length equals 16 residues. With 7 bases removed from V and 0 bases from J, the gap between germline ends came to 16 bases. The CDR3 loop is CASTPRGRDSGNTIYF. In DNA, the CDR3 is TGTGCCAGCACCCCAAGGGGTCGGGACTCTGGAAACACCATATATTTT.

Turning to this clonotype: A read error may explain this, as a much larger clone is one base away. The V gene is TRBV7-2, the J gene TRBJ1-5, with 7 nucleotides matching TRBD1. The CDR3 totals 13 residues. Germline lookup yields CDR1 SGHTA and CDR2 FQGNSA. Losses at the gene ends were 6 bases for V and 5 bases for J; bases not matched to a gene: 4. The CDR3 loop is CASRLTGDQPQHF. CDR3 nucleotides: TGTGCCAGCAGGTTAACAGGGGATCAGCCCCAGCATTTT. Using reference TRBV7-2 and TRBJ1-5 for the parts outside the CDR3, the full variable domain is GAGVSQSPSNKVTEKGKDVELRCDPISGHTALYWYRQSLGQGLEFLIYFQGNSAPDKSGLPSDRFSAERTGGSVSTLTIQRTQQEDSAVYLCASRLTGDQPQHFGDGTRLSIL.

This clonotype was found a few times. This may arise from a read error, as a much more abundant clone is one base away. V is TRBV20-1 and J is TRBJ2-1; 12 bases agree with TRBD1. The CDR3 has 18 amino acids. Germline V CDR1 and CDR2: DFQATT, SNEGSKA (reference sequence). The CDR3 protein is CCARKGTGGPSSYNEQFF. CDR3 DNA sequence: TGCTGTGCTAGAAAGGGGACAGGGGGCCCAAGCTCCTACAATGAGCAGTTCTTC.

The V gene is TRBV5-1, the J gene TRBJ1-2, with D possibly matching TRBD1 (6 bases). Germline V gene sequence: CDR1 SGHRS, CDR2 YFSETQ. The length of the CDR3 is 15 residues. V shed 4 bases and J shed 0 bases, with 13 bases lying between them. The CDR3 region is CASSTPGVPNYGYTF. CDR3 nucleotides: TGCGCCAGCAGCACCCCAGGGGTCCCTAACTATGGCTACACCTTC.

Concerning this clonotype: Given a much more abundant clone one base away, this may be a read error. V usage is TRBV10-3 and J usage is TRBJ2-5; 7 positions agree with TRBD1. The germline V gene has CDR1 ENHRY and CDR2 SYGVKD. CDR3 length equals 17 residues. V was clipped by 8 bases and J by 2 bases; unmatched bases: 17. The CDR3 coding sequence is TGTGCCATCTGTGCCCCTAATCGACAGGGTACACAAGAGACCCAGTACTTC. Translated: CAICAPNRQGTQETQYF.